Below are 29 T cell receptor beta chains sequenced from a single sample in a study of shared clonotypes between healthy human individuals. Sequencing used immunoSEQ multiplex PCR; TCRdb keeps in-frame clones, though not all of them. The sample contains around 430,000 clones, around 75% of which appear only once. The sequenced material came from PBMCs. These receptors were collected from a woman between 40 and 50 years old in good health. Some clones in this sample may be carry-over from other donors' samples.

V is TRBV28 and J is TRBJ1-5; 7 bases agree with TRBD1. After removal of 5 bases from V and 6 bases from J, the junction contained 13 bases not matched to a gene. The germline CDR1 and CDR2 sequences are MDHEN and SYDVKM. The CDR3 spans 16 residues. This CDR3 is CASSRERGLQGQPQHF. For the CDR3, the DNA is TGTGCCAGCAGTAGGGAGAGGGGGCTGCAAGGTCAGCCCCAGCATTTT.

This clone turned up a few times. Other DNA sequences from this sample encode an identical CDR3 as well. The chain is built from TRBV14 and TRBJ2-5; D is undetermined. V gave up 2 bases and J gave up 2 bases, with 0 bases separating them. CDR1 and CDR2 (germline): SGHDN, FVKESK. CDR3 size: 11 residues. CDR3 in DNA: TGTGCCAGCAGCCAACAAGAGACCCAGTACTTC. Its protein product is CASSQQETQYF.

This clone was observed once. V usage is TRBV11-2 and J usage is TRBJ2-4; no reliable D call. The CDR3 length is 14 residues. CDR1 and CDR2 from the germline V gene are SGHAT and FQNNGV. Trimming shortened V by 4 bases and J by 11 bases, and 18 bases separated the two germline ends. The CDR3 here is CASSSRAGDSVQYF. CDR3 bases: TGTGCCAGCAGCTCAAGGGCCGGTGACTCGGTTCAGTACTTC.

V and J are TRBV28 and TRBJ1-3, with D maybe TRBD1 (5 bases). Germline lookup yields CDR1 MDHEN and CDR2 SYDVKM. Trimming stripped 6 bases from V and 0 bases from J, with 18 bases between. CDR3 size: 17 residues. CDR3 amino acids: CASRVPGEAVSGNTIYF. In DNA form, the CDR3 reads TGTGCCAGCAGAGTCCCGGGGGAGGCCGTCTCTGGAAACACCATATATTTT.

The chain is built from TRBV23-1 and TRBJ2-5; a possible D gene is TRBD2 (5 bases). The tail of the sequence fits TRBJ2-7 better, so the J call may be wrong. TRBV23-1 is placed among ORFs of uncertain function. This CDR3 region has 14 residues. The CDR3 DNA follows: TGCGCCAGCAGTCACCCCGGGAAACACTACGAGCAGTACTTC. Protein sequence: CASSHPGKHYEQYF.

The chain uses TRBV28 and TRBJ2-3; D is uncertain. The length of the CDR3 is 14 residues. Per the germline V gene, CDR1 is MDHEN and CDR2 is SYDVKM. The V and J ends lost 3 bases and 4 bases respectively, with 11 bases between them. CDR3 sequence reads: CASSFQYRSDTQYF. The CDR3 DNA sequence: TGTGCCAGCAGTTTTCAGTACCGGTCAGATACGCAGTATTTT.

This rearrangement joins TRBV28 to TRBJ1-2, with a tentative D call TRBD1 (6 bases). The length of the CDR3 is 12 residues. With 11 bases removed from V and 4 bases from J, the gap between germline ends came to 14 bases. Germline loops: CDR1 MDHEN, CDR2 SYDVKM. The CDR3 DNA reads as TGTGCCGTAGCAGGGGTGGGCTATGGCTACACCTTC. Translation gives CAVAGVGYGYTF.

The rearrangement links TRBV28 to TRBJ2-1; 9 bases align to TRBD1. CDR3 length equals 15 residues. Germline V gene sequence: CDR1 MDHEN, CDR2 SYDVKM. With V trimmed by 5 bases and J by 4 bases, 6 bases remained unmatched. The CDR3 reads CASSLTGGPYNEQFF. The DNA of the CDR3 is TGTGCCAGCAGTCTAACAGGGGGCCCATACAATGAGCAGTTCTTC.

The chain recombines TRBV30 with TRBJ2-5; maybe TRBD2 (6 bases). From germline, CDR1 is GTSNPN and CDR2 SVGIG (reference sequence). The CDR3 is 11 amino acids. V lost 7 bases and J lost 1, with 7 bases in between. CDR3 in DNA: TGTGCCTTCGGGGGCCAAGAGACCCAGTACTTC. Protein: CAFGGQETQYF.

The rearrangement uses TRBV18 and TRBJ1-4; no firm D call. Looked up from germline, CDR1 is KGHSH and CDR2 is LQKENI. The CDR3 is 13 residues long. The germline V and J ends were trimmed by 5 bases and 5 bases, with 9 bases remaining between them. For the CDR3, the DNA is TGTGCCAGCTCAAGCGCAGCAAATGAAAAACTGTTTTTT. This encodes CASSSAANEKLFF. Complete variable domain (other parts from reference TRBV18 and TRBJ1-4): NAGVMQNPRHLVRRRGQEARLRCSPMKGHSHVYWYRQLPEEGLKFMVYLQKENIIDESGMPKERFSAEFPKEGPSILRIQQVVRGDSAAYFCASSSAANEKLFFGSGTQLSVL.

This clone was seen more than once but under ten times. The chain couples TRBV6-6 to TRBJ1-5; TRBD1 agrees at 7 bases. The V and J ends lost 0 bases and 1 base, in that order; junction bases with no gene match: 3. CDR3 length: 16 amino acids. The germline V gene has CDR1 MNHNY and CDR2 SVGAGI (reference sequence). The CDR3 DNA is TGTGCCAGCAGTTACTCCCGGGACAGCAGCAATCAGCCCCAGCATTTT. Translation gives CASSYSRDSSNQPQHF.

The CDR3 here is CASSKVAGSNTGELFF. The CDR3 DNA is TGTGCCAGCAGCAAAGTAGCGGGGTCGAACACCGGGGAGCTGTTTTTT. The chain joins TRBV5-5 to TRBJ2-2; 8 bases match TRBD2. The CDR3 contains 16 residues. From germline, CDR1 is SGHKS and CDR2 YYEKEE (reference sequence). The J segment lost 0 bases and the V segment lost 4 bases, leaving 5 bases of the junction unmatched.

As concerns this clone: One end of the junction does not line up with germline, which may come from a read error. This chain connects TRBV7-9 to TRBJ2-7; D not certain. The CDR3 covers 14 residues. CDR1 SEHNR and CDR2 FQNEAQ come from the germline V gene (reference sequence). This chain's CDR3 is CAGSLATTPYEQYF. CDR3 DNA: TGTGCCGGCAGCTTAGCCACAACGCCCTACGAGCAGTACTTC.

The V gene is TRBV6-1, the J gene TRBJ1-5, with TRBD1 as a possible D gene (6 bases). CDR3 length: 13 residues. Deletions cut 1 base from V and 11 bases from J, with 12 bases between. The germline CDR1 and CDR2 sequences are MNHNS and SASEGT. The CDR3 loop is CASSEEDGTSQHF. As DNA, the CDR3 is TGTGCCAGCAGTGAAGAGGACGGGACATCCCAGCATTTT.

The chain carries TRBV30 and TRBJ1-1; D may be TRBD1 (6 bases). The germline V and J ends were trimmed by 4 bases and 3 bases, with 15 bases remaining between them. Per the germline V gene, CDR1 is GTSNPN and CDR2 is SVGIG (reference sequence). CDR3 length equals 14 residues. Here the CDR3 reads CAWKDGQPHTEAFF. CDR3 coding DNA: TGTGCCTGGAAAGATGGACAGCCCCACACTGAAGCTTTCTTT. Supplemented by reference TRBV30 and TRBJ1-1, the full variable domain reads SQTIHQWPATLVQPVGSPLSLECTVEGTSNPNLYWYRQAAGRGLQLLFYSVGIGQISSEVPQNLSASRPQDRQFILSSKKLLLSDSGFYLCAWKDGQPHTEAFFGQGTRLTVV.

CDR3 protein: CASSQSGGCTDTQYF. The CDR3 DNA sequence: TGCGCCAGCAGTCAATCCGGCGGTTGCACAGATACGCAGTATTTT. The V call is TRBV23-1, the J call TRBJ2-3; D is uncertain. TRBV23-1 carries the ORF label, with uncertain function. The V and J ends lost 0 bases and 1 base respectively, with 8 bases between them. The CDR3 contains 15 residues.

The chain links TRBV27 to TRBJ2-5; D unclear. CDR1 is MNHEY, CDR2 SMNVEV, per germline (reference sequence). CDR3 size: 14 residues. V was trimmed by 6 bases and J by 5 bases, leaving 16 bases between them. The DNA of the CDR3 is TGTGCCAGCAGCCTGAGGTCCCCTTCGGAGACCCAGTACTTC. As protein: CASSLRSPSETQYF.

Written as DNA, the CDR3 is TGTGCCAGCAGTTCCCCGGGAGGAAACACCATATATTTT. Translating it yields CASSSPGGNTIYF. The chain employs TRBV28 and TRBJ1-3, with unresolved D. The CDR3 has 13 amino acids. From germline, CDR1 is MDHEN and CDR2 SYDVKM. Deletions cut 4 bases from V and 4 bases from J, with 8 bases between.

The chain carries TRBV5-4 and TRBJ2-1; 14 bases agree with TRBD2. Unmatched junction bases numbered 7, after V lost 4 bases and J lost 1 base. Germline CDR1 SGHNT, CDR2 YYREEE (reference sequence). The CDR3 consists of 18 residues. In DNA, the CDR3 is TGTGCCAGCAGCGGAGGGACTAGCGGGAGTAGATCCTACAATGAGCAGTTCTTC. Translation: CASSGGTSGSRSYNEQFF.

This clone appeared a few times. This chain links TRBV4-2 with TRBJ2-5; D is perhaps TRBD2 (6 bases). The DNA end is more similar to TRBJ2-7, so the J call may be wrong. CDR1 and CDR2 from the germline V gene are LGHNA and YNFKEQ. The CDR3 totals 15 residues. The CDR3 loop reads CASSQESGHSYEQYF. CDR3 DNA sequence: TGTGCCAGCAGCCAAGAGAGCGGGCACTCCTACGAGCAGTACTTC.

This chain links TRBV4-1 with TRBJ2-7, with a tentative D call TRBD2 (5 bases). Trimming removed 1 base at V and 0 bases at J, with 10 bases between. CDR3 size: 15 residues. The germline V gene has CDR1 MGHRA and CDR2 YSYEKL. CDR3 sequence: CASSQGTHSSYEQYF. For the CDR3, the DNA is TGCGCCAGCAGCCAAGGGACTCACAGCTCCTACGAGCAGTACTTC.

The chain joins TRBV2 to TRBJ2-3; 8 bases align to TRBD2. With V trimmed by 1 base and J by 4 bases, 4 bases remained unmatched. CDR1 and CDR2 (germline): SNHLY, FYNNEI. The CDR3 sequence is 15 residues long. The CDR3 bases are TGTGCCAGCAGTGAAGTTTTAGCGGGACCAGATACGCAGTATTTT. Translation gives CASSEVLAGPDTQYF.

CDR3 sequence reads: CASRGLASSAGEQYF. CDR3 DNA: TGTGCCAGCCGCGGATTAGCTAGCAGCGCGGGTGAGCAGTACTTC. The chain carries TRBV2 and TRBJ2-7; possible D gene TRBD2, 5 bases. This CDR3 has 15 residues. CDR1 and CDR2 from the germline V gene are SNHLY and FYNNEI. V was clipped by 8 bases and J by 7 bases, with 24 bases between them. The full variable domain, in which reference TRBV2 and TRBJ2-7 provide the parts outside the CDR3, is EPEVTQTPSHQVTQMGQEVILRCVPISNHLYFYWYRQILGQKVEFLVSFYNNEISEKSEIFDDQFSVERPDGSNFTLKIRSTKLEDSAMYFCASRGLASSAGEQYFGPGTRLTVT.

V gene TRBV4-1 combines with J gene TRBJ2-2; D is ambiguous. The CDR3 contains 12 residues. CDR1 and CDR2 (germline): MGHRA, YSYEKL. The V end was cut by 1 base, the J end by 7 bases, with 4 bases between. CDR3: CASSQVFGELFF. DNA for the CDR3: TGCGCCAGCAGCCAAGTTTTCGGGGAGCTGTTTTTT.

This clone was counted only a few times. V and J are TRBV30 and TRBJ1-5; the D gene is possibly TRBD1 (5 bases). V lost 0 bases and J lost 7, with 10 bases in between. The CDR3 spans 13 residues. Germline V gene sequence: CDR1 GTSNPN, CDR2 SVGIG (reference sequence). CDR3 amino acids: CAWSVLGGQPQHF. DNA of the CDR3: TGTGCCTGGAGTGTCCTGGGGGGGCAGCCCCAGCATTTT.

In its sample, this clone was seen many times. The chain uses TRBV4-3 and TRBJ2-7, with D perhaps matching TRBD1 (7 bases). This CDR3 has 16 residues. Trimming pared 0 bases from V and 4 bases from J, leaving 16 bases between. Looked up from germline, CDR1 is LGHNA and CDR2 is YSLEER. CDR3 amino acids: CASSQDRQGGFYEQYF. In nucleotides, the CDR3 is TGCGCCAGCAGCCAAGATCGGCAGGGGGGTTTTTACGAGCAGTACTTC.

V gene TRBV2 combines with J gene TRBJ1-6; TRBD1 aligns across 7 bases. Germline values: CDR1 SNHLY, CDR2 FYNNEI. This CDR3 spans 15 amino acids. J gave up 9 bases and V 5 bases, and 10 bases lay outside the gene matches. The DNA of the CDR3 is TGTGCCAGCAGTAGTGAAGGACAGGCTTTTTCACCCCTCCACTTT. It yields the protein CASSSEGQAFSPLHF.

The chain combines TRBV28 with TRBJ2-7; TRBD2 agrees at 12 bases. CDR1 and CDR2 (germline): MDHEN, SYDVKM. CDR3 size: 15 residues. The V and J ends lost 10 bases and 5 bases, in that order; junction bases with no gene match: 12. This chain's CDR3 is CATQAWASGRDEQYF. The CDR3 coding sequence is TGTGCCACCCAGGCGTGGGCTAGCGGGAGGGACGAGCAGTACTTC.

The chain recombines TRBV5-1 with TRBJ1-2; the D gene is possibly TRBD1 (6 bases). V dropped 3 bases and J dropped 6 bases, with 15 bases sitting between them. The CDR3 is 14 residues long. Germline V gives CDR1 SGHRS, CDR2 YFSETQ. CDR3 nucleotides: TGCGCCAGCAGCTCGGGAGGTTCAGGGGATGGCTACACCTTC. Protein: CASSSGGSGDGYTF.